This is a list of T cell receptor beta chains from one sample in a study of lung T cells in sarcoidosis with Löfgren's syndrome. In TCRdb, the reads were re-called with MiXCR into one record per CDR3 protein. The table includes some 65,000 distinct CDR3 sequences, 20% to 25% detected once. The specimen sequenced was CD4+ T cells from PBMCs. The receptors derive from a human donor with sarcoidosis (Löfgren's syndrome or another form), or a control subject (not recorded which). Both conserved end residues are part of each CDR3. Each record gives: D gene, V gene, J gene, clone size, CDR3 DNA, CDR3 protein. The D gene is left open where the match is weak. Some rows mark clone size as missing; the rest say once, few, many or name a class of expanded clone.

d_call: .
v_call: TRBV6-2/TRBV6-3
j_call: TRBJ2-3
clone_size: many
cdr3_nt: TGTGCCAGCAGTACCGGTAAACCAAGTAGCACAGATACGCAGTATTTT
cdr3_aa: CASSTGKPSSTDTQYF

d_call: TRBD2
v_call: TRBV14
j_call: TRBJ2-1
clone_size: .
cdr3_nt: TGTGCCAGCAGCCCCCTAAGCGGGGGGACCTACAATGAGCAGTTCTTC
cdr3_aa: CASSPLSGGTYNEQFF

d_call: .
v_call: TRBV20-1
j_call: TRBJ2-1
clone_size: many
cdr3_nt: TGCAGTCCAACGGGATCCCTTTACAATGAGCAGTTCTTC
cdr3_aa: CSPTGSLYNEQFF

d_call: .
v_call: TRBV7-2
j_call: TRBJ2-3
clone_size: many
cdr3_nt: TGTGCCAGCAGCTTAGTAGGCGGGCCAAGCACAGATACGCAGTATTTT
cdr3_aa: CASSLVGGPSTDTQYF

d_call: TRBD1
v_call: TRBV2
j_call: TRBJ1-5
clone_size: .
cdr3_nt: TGTGCCAGCACCGGGACAGGGAGCTATCAGCCCCAGCATTTT
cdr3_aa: CASTGTGSYQPQHF

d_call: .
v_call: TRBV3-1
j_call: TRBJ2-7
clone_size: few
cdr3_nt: TGTGCCAGCAGCCAAGCTATCTACGAGCAGTACTTC
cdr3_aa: CASSQAIYEQYF

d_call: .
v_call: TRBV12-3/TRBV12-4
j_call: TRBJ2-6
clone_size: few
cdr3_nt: TGTGCCAGCAGTTTCAGTTCGGGGGCCAACGTCCTGACTTTC
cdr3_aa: CASSFSSGANVLTF

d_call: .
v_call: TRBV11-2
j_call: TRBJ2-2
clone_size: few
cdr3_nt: TGTGCCAGCAGCGCCCTTGGCCTCACAGGGCCCACCGGGGAGCTGTTTTTT
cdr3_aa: CASSALGLTGPTGELFF

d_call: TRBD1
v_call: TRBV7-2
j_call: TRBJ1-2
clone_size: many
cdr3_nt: TGTGCCAGCAGCCGGACAGGGGTTAACTATGGCTACACCTTC
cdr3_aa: CASSRTGVNYGYTF

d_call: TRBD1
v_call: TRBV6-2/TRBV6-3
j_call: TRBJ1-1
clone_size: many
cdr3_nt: TGTGCCAGCAGTTATTCGGCAGGGACAGCGAACACTGAAGCTTTCTTT
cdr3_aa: CASSYSAGTANTEAFF

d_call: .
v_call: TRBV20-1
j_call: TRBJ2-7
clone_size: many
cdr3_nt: TGCAGTGCTAGTTTGCCCGCAGGGGGGGGAGAGCAGTACTTC
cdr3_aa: CSASLPAGGGEQYF

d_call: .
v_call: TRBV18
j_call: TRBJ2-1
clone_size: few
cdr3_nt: TGTGCCAGCTCAAGACGGACAGCAATCTACAATGAGCAGTTCTTC
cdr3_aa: CASSRRTAIYNEQFF

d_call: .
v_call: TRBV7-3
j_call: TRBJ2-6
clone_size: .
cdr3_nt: TGTGCCAGCAGCGCAAGCGACACTAGCTCTGGGGCCAACGTCCTGACTTTC
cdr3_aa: CASSASDTSSGANVLTF

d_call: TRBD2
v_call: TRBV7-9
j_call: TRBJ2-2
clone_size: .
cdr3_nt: TGTGCCAGCAGAAATCTAGCGGGAGTCAAGACCGGGGAGCTGTTTTTT
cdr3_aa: CASRNLAGVKTGELFF

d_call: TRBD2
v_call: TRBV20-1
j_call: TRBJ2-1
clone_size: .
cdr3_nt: TGCAGTGCTAGGACCGTAGCGGGGGCTCATTACAATGAGCGGTTCTTC
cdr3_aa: CSARTVAGAHYNERFF

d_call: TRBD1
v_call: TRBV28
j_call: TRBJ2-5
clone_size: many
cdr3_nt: TGTGCCAGCAGATCCTCAGGGGGACCTGAAGAGACCCAGTACTTC
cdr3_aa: CASRSSGGPEETQYF

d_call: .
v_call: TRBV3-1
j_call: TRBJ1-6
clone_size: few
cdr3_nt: TGTGCCAGCAGCCCCATGGCGGGGAATTCACCCCTCCACTTT
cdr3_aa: CASSPMAGNSPLHF

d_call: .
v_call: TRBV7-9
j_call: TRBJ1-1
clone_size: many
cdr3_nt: TGTGCCAGCAGCTTAGGTACGAACACTGAAGCTTTCTTT
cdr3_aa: CASSLGTNTEAFF

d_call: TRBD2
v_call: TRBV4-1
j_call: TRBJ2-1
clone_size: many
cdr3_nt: TGCGCCAGCAGCCAAGCGACTAGCGTCAATGAGCAGTTCTTC
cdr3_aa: CASSQATSVNEQFF

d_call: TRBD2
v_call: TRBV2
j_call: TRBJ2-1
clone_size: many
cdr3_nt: TGTGCCAGCATCTCCGACCGGACTAGCGGTCAGTTCTTC
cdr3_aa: CASISDRTSGQFF

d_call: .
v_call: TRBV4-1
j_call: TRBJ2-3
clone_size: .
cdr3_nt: TGCGCCAGCAGCCAAGCGGTGGCAGGGCGCACAGATACGCAGTATTTT
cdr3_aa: CASSQAVAGRTDTQYF

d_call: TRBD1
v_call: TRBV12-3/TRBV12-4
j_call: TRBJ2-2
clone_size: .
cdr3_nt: TGTGCCAGCAGTTTCGAGGGACAGGGCTACACCGGGGAGCTGTTTTTT
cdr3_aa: CASSFEGQGYTGELFF

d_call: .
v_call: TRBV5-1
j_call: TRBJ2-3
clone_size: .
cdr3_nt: TGCGCCAGCAGCTTGGTCGGCGATACGCAGTATTTT
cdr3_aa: CASSLVGDTQYF

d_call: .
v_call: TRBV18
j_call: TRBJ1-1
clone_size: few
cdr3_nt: TGTGCCAGCTCACCTGACACTGAAGCTTTCTTT
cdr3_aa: CASSPDTEAFF

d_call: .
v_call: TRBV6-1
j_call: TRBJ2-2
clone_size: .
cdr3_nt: TGTGCCTCTCTAAAGCTGACCGGGGAGCTGTTTTTT
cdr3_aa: CASLKLTGELFF

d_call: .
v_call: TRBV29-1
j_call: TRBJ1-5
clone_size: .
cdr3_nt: TGCAGCGTGAGGGACGGTAATCAGCCCCAGCATTTT
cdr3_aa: CSVRDGNQPQHF

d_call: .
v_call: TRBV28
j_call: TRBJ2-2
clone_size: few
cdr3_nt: TGTGCCAGCAGTTTTGGGTGGACCGGGGAGCTGTTTTTT
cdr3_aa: CASSFGWTGELFF

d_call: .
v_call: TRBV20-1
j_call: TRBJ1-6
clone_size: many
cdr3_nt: TGCAGTGCTAGTTCCGGGGGGAGCTCCTATAATTCACCCCTCCACTTT
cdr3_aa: CSASSGGSSYNSPLHF

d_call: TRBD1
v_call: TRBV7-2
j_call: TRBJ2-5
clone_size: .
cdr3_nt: TGTGCCAGCAGCTTTACATCCGGGACAGCTCAAGAGACCCAGTACTTC
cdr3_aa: CASSFTSGTAQETQYF

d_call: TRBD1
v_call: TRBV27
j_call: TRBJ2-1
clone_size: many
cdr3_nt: TGTGCCAGCAGTTTATTAACAGGGGGCTACGGGCAGTTCTTC
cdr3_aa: CASSLLTGGYGQFF

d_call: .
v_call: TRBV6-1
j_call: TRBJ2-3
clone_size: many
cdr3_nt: TGTGCCAGCACCCTGTGGGGGGGGGGCTGGGGCACAGATACGCAGTATTTT
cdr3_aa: CASTLWGGGWGTDTQYF

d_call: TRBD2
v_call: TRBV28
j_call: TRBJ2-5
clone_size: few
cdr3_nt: TGTGCCAGCAGTCTCGGGACTAGCGGGGGACAAGAGACCCAGTACTTC
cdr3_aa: CASSLGTSGGQETQYF

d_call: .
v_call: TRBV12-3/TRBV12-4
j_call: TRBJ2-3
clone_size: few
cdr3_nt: TGTGCCAGCAGTCCCCAGGGGGATACGCAGTATTTT
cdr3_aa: CASSPQGDTQYF

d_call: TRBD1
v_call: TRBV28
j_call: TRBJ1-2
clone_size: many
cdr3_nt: TGTGCCAGCAGTTCGACAGGGTGGATCTATGGCTACACCTTC
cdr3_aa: CASSSTGWIYGYTF

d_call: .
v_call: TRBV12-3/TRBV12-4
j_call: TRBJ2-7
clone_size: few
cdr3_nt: TGTGCCAGCAGCCCGAGGGGGGTTGGCGAGCAGTACTTC
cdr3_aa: CASSPRGVGEQYF

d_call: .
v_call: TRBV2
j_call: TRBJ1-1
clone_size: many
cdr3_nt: TGTGCCAGCAGTGATTTTCTGGGGAGTAAGAACACTGAAGCTTTCTTT
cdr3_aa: CASSDFLGSKNTEAFF

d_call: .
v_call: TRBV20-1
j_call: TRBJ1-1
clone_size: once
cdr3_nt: TGCAGTGCTAGCCCACAAGGGAACACTGAAGCTTTCTTT
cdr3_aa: CSASPQGNTEAFF

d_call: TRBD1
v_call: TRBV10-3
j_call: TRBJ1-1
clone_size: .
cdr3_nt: TGTGCCACCGGGACAGGGTTGGTAGGCACTGAAGCTTTCTTT
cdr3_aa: CATGTGLVGTEAFF

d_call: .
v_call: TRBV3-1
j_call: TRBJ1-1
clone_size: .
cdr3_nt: TGTGCCAGCAGCCTACAGACGAACACTGAAGCTTCCTTT
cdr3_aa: CASSLQTNTEASF

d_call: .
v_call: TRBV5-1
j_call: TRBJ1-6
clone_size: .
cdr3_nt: TGCGCCAGCAGCTTGGCCCCCTCTTCTAGCTCCTATAATTCACCCCTCCACTTT
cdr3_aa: CASSLAPSSSSYNSPLHF

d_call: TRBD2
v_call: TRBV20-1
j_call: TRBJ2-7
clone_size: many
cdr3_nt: TGCAGTGCTAGAGGCGAGCGGGATTCGTACGAGCAGTACTTC
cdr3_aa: CSARGERDSYEQYF

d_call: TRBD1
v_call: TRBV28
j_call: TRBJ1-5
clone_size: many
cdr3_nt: TGTGCCAGCAGCTTACAGGGGAGGCAGCCCCAGCATTTT
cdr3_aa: CASSLQGRQPQHF

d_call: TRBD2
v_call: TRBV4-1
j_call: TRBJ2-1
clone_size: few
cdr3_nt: TGCGCCAGCAGCTTCCTAGCGGGAGGGCCCCAATCCTACAATGAGCAGTTCTTC
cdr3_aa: CASSFLAGGPQSYNEQFF

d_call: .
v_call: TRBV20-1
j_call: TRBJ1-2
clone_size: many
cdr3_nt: TGCAGTGCTAGAGACCCCCGCGCTTTCGGTGGCTACACCTTC
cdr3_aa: CSARDPRAFGGYTF

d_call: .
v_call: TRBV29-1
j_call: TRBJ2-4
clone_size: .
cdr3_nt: TGCAGCGTTAATCCAGTAAGGGCCAAAAACATTCAGTACTTC
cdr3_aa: CSVNPVRAKNIQYF

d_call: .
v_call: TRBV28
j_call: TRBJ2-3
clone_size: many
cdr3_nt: TGTGCCAGCAGTTTACCGGGGCCAGATACGCAGTATTTT
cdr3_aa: CASSLPGPDTQYF

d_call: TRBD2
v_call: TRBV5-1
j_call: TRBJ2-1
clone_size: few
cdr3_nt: TGCGCCAGCAGCCGACTAGCGTCAGGTTTGGCTGAGCAGTTCTTC
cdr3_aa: CASSRLASGLAEQFF

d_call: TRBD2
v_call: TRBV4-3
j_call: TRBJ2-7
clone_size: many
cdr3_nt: TGCGCCAGCAGCCAAGAACAACTAGCGGTTCACGAGCAGTACTTC
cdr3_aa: CASSQEQLAVHEQYF

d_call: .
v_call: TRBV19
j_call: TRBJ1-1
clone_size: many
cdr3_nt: TGTGCCAGTAGTCTCAACTTGAACACTGAAGCTTTCTTT
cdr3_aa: CASSLNLNTEAFF

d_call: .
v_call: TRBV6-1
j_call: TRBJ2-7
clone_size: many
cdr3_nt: TGTGCCAGCAGCCGCGACCAGCCCGAGCAGTACTTC
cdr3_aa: CASSRDQPEQYF

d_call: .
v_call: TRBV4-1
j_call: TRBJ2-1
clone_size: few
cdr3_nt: TGCGCCAGCAGCCACGGTTCCTACAATGAGCAGTTCTTC
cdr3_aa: CASSHGSYNEQFF

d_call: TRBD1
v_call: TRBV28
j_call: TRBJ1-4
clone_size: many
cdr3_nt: TGTGCCAGCAGTTTCACGACGGGGACAGCAACTAATGAAAAACTGTTTTTT
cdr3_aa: CASSFTTGTATNEKLFF